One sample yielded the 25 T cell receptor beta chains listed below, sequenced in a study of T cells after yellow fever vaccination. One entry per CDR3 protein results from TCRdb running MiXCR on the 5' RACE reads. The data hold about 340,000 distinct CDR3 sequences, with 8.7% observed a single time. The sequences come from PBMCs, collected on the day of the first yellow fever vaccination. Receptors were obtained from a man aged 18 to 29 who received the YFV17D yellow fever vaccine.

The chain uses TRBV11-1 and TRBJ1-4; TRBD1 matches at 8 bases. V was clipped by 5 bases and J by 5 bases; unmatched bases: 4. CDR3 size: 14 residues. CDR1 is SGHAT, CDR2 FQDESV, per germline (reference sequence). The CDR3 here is CASSRRDRNEKLFF. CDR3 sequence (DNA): TGTGCCAGCAGCCGACGGGACAGGAATGAAAAACTGTTTTTT.

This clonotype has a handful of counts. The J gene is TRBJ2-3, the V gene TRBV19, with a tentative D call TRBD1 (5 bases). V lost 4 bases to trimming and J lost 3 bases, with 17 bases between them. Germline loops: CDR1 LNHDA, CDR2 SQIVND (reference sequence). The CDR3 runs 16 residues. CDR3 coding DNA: TGTGCCAGTAGTACCTTCGGAAGGGGTGGAACAGATACGCAGTATTTT. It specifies CASSTFGRGGTDTQYF.

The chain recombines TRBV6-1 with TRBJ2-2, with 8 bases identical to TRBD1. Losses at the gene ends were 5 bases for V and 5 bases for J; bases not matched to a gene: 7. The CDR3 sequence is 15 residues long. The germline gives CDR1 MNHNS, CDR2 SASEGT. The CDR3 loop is CASSLGTGLTGELFF. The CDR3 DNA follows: TGTGCCAGCAGTCTTGGGACAGGACTAACCGGGGAGCTGTTTTTT.

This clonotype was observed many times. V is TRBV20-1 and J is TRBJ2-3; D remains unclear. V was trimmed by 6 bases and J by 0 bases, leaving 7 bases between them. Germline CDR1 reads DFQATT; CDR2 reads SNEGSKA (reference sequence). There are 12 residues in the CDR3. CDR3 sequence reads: CSACDSTDTQYF. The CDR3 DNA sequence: TGCAGTGCATGCGACAGCACAGATACGCAGTATTTT.

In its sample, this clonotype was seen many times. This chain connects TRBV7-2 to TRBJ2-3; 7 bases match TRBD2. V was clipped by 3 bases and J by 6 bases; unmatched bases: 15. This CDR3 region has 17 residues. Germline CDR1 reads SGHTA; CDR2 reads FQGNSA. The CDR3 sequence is CASSFSAGIERRDTQYF. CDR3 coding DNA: TGTGCCAGCAGCTTTTCAGCGGGAATTGAGCGTCGGGATACGCAGTATTTT.

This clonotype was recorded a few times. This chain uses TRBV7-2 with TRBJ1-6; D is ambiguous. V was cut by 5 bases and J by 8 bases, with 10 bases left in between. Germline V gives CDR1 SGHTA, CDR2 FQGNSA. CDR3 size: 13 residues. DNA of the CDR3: TGTGCCAGCAGCCGGGATGGGTATTCACCCCTCCACTTT. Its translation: CASSRDGYSPLHF.

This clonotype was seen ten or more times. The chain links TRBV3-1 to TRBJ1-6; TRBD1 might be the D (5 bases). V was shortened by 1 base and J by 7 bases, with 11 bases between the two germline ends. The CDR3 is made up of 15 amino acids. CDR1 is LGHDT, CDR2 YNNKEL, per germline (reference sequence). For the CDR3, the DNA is TGTGCCAGCAGCCAAGCTGGCAGGGACAATTCACCCCTCCACTTT. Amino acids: CASSQAGRDNSPLHF.

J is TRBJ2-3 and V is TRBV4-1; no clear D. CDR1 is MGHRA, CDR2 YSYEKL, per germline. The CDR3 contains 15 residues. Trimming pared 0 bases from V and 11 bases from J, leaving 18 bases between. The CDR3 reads CASSQDRPAEIMQYF. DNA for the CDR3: TGCGCCAGCAGCCAAGATCGCCCGGCTGAGATAATGCAGTATTTT.

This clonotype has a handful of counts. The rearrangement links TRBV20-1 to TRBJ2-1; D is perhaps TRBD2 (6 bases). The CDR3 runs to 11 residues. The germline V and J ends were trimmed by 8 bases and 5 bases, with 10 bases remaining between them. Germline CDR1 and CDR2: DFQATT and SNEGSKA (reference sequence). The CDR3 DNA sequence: TGCAGTAGTTGGGGGGACAATGAGCAGTTCTTC. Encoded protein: CSSWGDNEQFF.

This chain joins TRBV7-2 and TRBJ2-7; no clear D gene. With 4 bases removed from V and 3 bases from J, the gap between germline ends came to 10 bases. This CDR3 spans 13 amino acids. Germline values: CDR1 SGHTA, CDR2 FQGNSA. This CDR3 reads CASSSMGHYEQYV. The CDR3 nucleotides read TGTGCCAGCAGCTCGATGGGTCACTACGAGCAGTACGTC.

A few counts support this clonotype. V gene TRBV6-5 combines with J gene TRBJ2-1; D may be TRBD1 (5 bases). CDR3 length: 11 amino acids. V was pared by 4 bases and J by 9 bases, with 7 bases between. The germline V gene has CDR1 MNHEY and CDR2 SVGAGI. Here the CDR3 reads CASSSGFEQFF. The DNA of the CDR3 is TGTGCCAGCAGTTCAGGGTTTGAGCAGTTCTTC.

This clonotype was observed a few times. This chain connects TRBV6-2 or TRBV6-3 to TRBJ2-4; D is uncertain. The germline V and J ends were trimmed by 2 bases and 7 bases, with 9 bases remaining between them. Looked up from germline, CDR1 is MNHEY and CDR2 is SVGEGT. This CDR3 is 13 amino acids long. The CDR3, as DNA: TGTGCCAGCAGTTACCGGATGGCGAACATTCAGTACTTC. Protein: CASSYRMANIQYF.

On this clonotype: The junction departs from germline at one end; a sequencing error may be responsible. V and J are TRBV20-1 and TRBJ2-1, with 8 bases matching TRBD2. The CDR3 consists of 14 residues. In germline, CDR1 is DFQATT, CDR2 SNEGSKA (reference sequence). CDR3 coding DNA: TGCAGTGCTAGAGACCCCCGGGGGGGCAGTGAGCAGCTCTTC. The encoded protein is CSARDPRGGSEQLF.

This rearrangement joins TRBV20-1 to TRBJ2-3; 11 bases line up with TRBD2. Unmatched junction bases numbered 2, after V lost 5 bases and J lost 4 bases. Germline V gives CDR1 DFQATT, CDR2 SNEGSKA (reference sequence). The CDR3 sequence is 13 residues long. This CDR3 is CSASTSGADTQYF. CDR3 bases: TGCAGTGCTTCGACTAGCGGGGCAGATACGCAGTATTTT.

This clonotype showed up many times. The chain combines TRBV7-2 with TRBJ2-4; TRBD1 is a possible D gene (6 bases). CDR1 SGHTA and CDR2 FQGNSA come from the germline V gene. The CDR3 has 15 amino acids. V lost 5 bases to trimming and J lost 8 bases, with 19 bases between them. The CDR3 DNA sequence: TGTGCCAGCAGCCGGCAGGGGCAGGGTTTCGACATTCAGTACTTC. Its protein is CASSRQGQGFDIQYF.

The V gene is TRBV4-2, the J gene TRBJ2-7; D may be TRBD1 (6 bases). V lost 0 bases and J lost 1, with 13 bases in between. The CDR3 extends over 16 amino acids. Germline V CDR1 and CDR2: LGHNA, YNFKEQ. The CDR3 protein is CASSQDWAGASYEQYV. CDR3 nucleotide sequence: TGTGCCAGCAGCCAAGACTGGGCAGGGGCTTCCTACGAGCAGTACGTC.

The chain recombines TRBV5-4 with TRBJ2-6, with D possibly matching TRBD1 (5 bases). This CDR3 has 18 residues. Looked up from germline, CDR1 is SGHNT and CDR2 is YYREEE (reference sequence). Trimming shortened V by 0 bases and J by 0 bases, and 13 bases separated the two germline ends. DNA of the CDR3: TGTGCCAGCAGCTTGGCCTCGCAGGGAAGCTCTGGGGCCAACGTCCTGACTTTC. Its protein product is CASSLASQGSSGANVLTF.

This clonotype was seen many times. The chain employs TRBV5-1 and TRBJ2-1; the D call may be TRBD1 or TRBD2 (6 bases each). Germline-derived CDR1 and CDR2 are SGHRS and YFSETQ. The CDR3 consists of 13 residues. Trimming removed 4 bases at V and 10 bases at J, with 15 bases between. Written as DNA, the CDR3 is TGCGCCAGCAGCACCGACAGAGGGGGGGAGCAGTTCTTC. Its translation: CASSTDRGGEQFF.

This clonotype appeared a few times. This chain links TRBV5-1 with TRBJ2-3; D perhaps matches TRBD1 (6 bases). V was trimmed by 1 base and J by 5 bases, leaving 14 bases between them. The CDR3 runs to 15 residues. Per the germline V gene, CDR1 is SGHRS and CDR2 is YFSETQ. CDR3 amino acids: CASSLQAVRGDTQYF. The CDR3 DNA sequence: TGCGCCAGCAGCTTGCAAGCGGTCAGGGGAGATACGCAGTATTTT.

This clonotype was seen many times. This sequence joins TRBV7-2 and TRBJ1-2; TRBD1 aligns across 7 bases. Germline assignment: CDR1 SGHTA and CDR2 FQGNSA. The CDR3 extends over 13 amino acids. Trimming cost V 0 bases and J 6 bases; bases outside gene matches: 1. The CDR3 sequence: CASSLATGDGYTF. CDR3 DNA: TGTGCCAGCAGCTTAGCTACAGGGGATGGCTACACCTTC.

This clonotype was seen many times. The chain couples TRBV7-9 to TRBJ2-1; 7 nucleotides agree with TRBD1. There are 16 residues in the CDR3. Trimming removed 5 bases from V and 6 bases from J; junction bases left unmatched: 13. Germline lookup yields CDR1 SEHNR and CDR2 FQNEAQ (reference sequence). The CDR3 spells CASSPRQGGMGNEQFF. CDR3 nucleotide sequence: TGTGCCAGCAGCCCCCGACAGGGTGGGATGGGCAATGAGCAGTTCTTC.

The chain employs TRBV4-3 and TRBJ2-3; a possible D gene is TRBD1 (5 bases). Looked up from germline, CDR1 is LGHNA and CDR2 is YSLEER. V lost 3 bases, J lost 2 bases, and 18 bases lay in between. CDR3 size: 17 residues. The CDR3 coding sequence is TGCGCCAGCAGCCATTCAAAAGGGGCACGGACCACAGATACGCAGTATTTT. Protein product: CASSHSKGARTTDTQYF.

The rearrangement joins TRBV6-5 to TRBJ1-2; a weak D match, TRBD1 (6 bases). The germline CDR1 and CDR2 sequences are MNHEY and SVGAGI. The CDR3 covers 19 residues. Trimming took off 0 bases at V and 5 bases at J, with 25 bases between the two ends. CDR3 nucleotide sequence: TGTGCCAGCAGTTACTCGTCCTCCGGGAGCGGGGGCGCGAGTTATGGCTACACCTTC. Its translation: CASSYSSSGSGGASYGYTF.

The CDR3 DNA is TGTGCCAGCAGCCGGACTACCCGGCAGTATTTT. As protein: CASSRTTRQYF. This sequence joins TRBV7-2 and TRBJ2-3; weak D call: TRBD2 (6 bases). Germline V CDR1 and CDR2: SGHTA, FQGNSA. Trimming removed 5 bases at V and 11 bases at J, with 11 bases between. The CDR3 extends over 11 amino acids.

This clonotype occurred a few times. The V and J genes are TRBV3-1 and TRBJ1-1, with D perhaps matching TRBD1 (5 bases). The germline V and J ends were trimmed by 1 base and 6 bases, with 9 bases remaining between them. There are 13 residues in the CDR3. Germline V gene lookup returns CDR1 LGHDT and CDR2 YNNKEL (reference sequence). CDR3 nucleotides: TGTGCCAGCAGCCAAGGAGGGGCGGCTGAAGCTTTCTTT. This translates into CASSQGGAAEAFF.